This passage covers 10 T cell receptor beta chains from one sample sequenced in a study of T cell responses to AZD1222 COVID-19 vaccine. Generated by immunoSEQ multiplex PCR, the TCRdb table keeps only in-frame clones and is missing some. Here the sample spans approximately 170,000 clones, about 83% being singletons. Sequenced here: peripheral blood, sampled 28 days after the second AZD1222 dose. The receptor source for this set is an adult who received the AZD1222 COVID-19 vaccine.

The chain is built from TRBV6-2 or TRBV6-3 and TRBJ2-5; 11 bases align to TRBD2. V lost 4 bases to trimming and J lost 2 bases; unmatched junction nucleotides: 3. The CDR3 contains 15 residues. Germline V gene data show CDR1 as MNHEY and CDR2 as SVGEGT. The CDR3 spells CASSFGTSGQETQYF. Written as DNA, the CDR3 is TGTGCCAGCAGTTTTGGGACTAGCGGTCAAGAGACCCAGTACTTC.

This clone turned up a few times. The J gene is TRBJ1-2, the V gene TRBV7-9, with no clear D. With 4 bases removed from V and 1 base from J, the gap between germline ends came to 10 bases. The CDR3 is 14 amino acids. Germline V gives CDR1 SEHNR, CDR2 FQNEAQ (reference sequence). The CDR3 nucleotides are TGTGCCAGCAGCTCCAGAGAAATTAACTATGGCTACACCTTC. Amino acid sequence: CASSSREINYGYTF.

J is TRBJ2-7 and V is TRBV18; 11 bases align to TRBD2. With V trimmed by 4 bases and J by 4 bases, 12 bases remained unmatched. This CDR3 is 17 amino acids long. Germline loops: CDR1 KGHSH, CDR2 LQKENI. DNA of the CDR3: TGTGCCAGCTCACTTGATACCGGGACTAGCGGAACATACGAGCAGTACTTC. It is translated as CASSLDTGTSGTYEQYF.

This chain connects TRBV5-4 to TRBJ1-3, with D unresolved. CDR1 and CDR2 (germline): SGHNT, YYREEE (reference sequence). The germline V and J ends were trimmed by 0 bases and 0 bases, with 4 bases remaining between them. The CDR3 is 14 residues long. In nucleotides, the CDR3 is TGTGCCAGCAGCTTGGGTATCTCTGGAAACACCATATATTTT. Translated, it gives CASSLGISGNTIYF.

The gene calls are TRBV7-2 and TRBJ2-1; tentatively, D is TRBD1 (5 bases). Germline V gene lookup returns CDR1 SGHTA and CDR2 FQGNSA. Trimming removed 4 bases at V and 7 bases at J, with 14 bases between. This CDR3 spans 14 amino acids. The CDR3 DNA sequence: TGTGCCAGCAGCTCCCCCACTGGGGCGAATGAGCAGTTCTTC. Translated: CASSSPTGANEQFF.

This chain joins TRBV18 and TRBJ2-7; D ambiguous. Trimming took off 2 bases at V and 3 bases at J, with 8 bases between the two ends. The CDR3 covers 13 residues. Germline CDR1 KGHSH, CDR2 LQKENI. CDR3 DNA sequence: TGTGCCAGCTCACCAGGCAGCAACTACGAGCAGTACTTC. Residues: CASSPGSNYEQYF.

This clone was observed a single time. The chain has TRBV11-2 and TRBJ1-2; D is unresolved. Trimming shortened V by 5 bases and J by 2 bases, and 6 bases separated the two germline ends. The germline V gene has CDR1 SGHAT and CDR2 FQNNGV. The CDR3 extends over 12 amino acids. CDR3 amino acids: CASSRLNYGYTF. Here the CDR3 DNA reads TGTGCCAGCAGCCGCCTCAACTATGGCTACACCTTC.

The rearrangement links TRBV11-2 to TRBJ2-2; D call uncertain. There are 14 residues in the CDR3. V was trimmed by 8 bases and J by 1 base, leaving 11 bases between them. Germline V gives CDR1 SGHAT, CDR2 FQNNGV. Written as DNA, the CDR3 is TGTGCCAGCTCCTGGACGGAGAACACCGGGGAGCTGTTTTTT. Protein sequence: CASSWTENTGELFF.

CDR3 in amino acids: CASSGTGYEQYF. DNA of the CDR3: TGTGCCAGCAGCGGTACAGGGTACGAGCAGTACTTC. The chain combines TRBV9 with TRBJ2-7; D may be TRBD1 (6 bases). The CDR3 consists of 12 residues. V was shortened by 3 bases and J by 4 bases, with 8 bases between the two germline ends. From germline, CDR1 is SGDLS and CDR2 YYNGEE.

This chain uses TRBV18 with TRBJ1-2; D uncertain. The CDR3 runs 13 residues. V shed 2 bases and J shed 9 bases, with 13 bases lying between them. The germline V gene encodes CDR1 KGHSH and CDR2 LQKENI. The CDR3 protein is CASSPGGGGSYTF. In DNA, the CDR3 is TGTGCCAGCTCACCAGGAGGTGGAGGAAGCTACACCTTC.